This T cell receptor beta chain is drawn from a study of cytomegalovirus exposure and HLA in healthy donors. Study summary: Earlier findings included roughly 120 million unique TCR beta sequences obtained from 170 million or so T cells. Whole-study findings and limits: Presence/absence analyses supposed approximately even sequencing depth among donors. HLA restriction was apparent for most CMV-associated TCR beta chains in a later analysis.

The V end lost 2 bases, the J end lost 1 base, and 14 bases lay between the germline ends. Germline CDR1 ENHRY, CDR2 SYGVKD. The CDR3 is made up of 16 amino acids. With regard to this clone: What it binds is unknown.

It was with 60 Vbeta and 13 Jbeta primers that the PCR ran. As originally analysed: A later analysis counted around 74 million unique TCR beta chains, around 10 million shared. Only in-frame clones appear in the TCRdb table, and some are missing; sequencing was by immunoSEQ multiplex PCR. D and trimming were read from the DNA, whereas the V and J calls and clone size are those reported in that table. In the table there are 150,000 or so clones, roughly 80% of which are singletons. V gene TRBV10-3 combines with J gene TRBJ1-1, with D possibly matching TRBD1 (6 bases). This clonotype was obtained from a man in his forties in good health and CMV-seropositive. Sequenced sample: PBMCs. CDR3 sequence: CAISETPAGANTEAFF. In nucleotides, the CDR3 is TGTGCCATCAGTGAGACGCCCGCAGGGGCGAACACTGAAGCTTTCTTT.